This T cell receptor beta chain derives from a study of neoadjuvant anti-PD-1 for oral cavity cancer. Background on the study: Nivolumab at 3 mg/kg was mostly given biweekly, three to four doses, pre-surgery.

Per the germline V gene, CDR1 is GTSNPN and CDR2 is SVGIG (reference sequence). V lost 1 base and J lost 1; bases outside the gene matches: 2. The CDR3 spans 15 residues. PBMC libraries mostly used around 460 ng of input genomic DNA, with six replicates per sample. Profiling relied on immunoSEQ multiplex PCR, and the TCRdb table lists in-frame clones only, not all of them. The data show 60,000 to 75,000 clones, 65% to 80% seen once. V and J are TRBV30 and TRBJ1-4, with TRBD1 identical over 8 bases. This material consisted of PBMCs, taken before nivolumab (anti-PD-1) treatment. The sequence came from a person between 40 and 85 years old with oral cavity squamous cell carcinoma. CDR3 bases: TGTGCCTGGAGTGACGACAGGGGAACTAATGAAAAACTGTTTTTT. This translates into CAWSDDRGTNEKLFF.